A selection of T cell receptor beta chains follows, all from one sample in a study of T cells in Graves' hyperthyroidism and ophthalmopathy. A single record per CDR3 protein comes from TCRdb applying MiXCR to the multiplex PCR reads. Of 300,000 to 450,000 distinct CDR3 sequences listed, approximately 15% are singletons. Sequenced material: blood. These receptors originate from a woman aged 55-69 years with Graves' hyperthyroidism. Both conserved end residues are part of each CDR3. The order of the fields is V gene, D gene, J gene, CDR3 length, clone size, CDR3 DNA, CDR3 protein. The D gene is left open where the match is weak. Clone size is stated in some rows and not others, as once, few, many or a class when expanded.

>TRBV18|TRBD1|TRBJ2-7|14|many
TGTGCCAGCTCACCCCGGACAGGCTCCTACGAGCAGTACTTC
CASSPRTGSYEQYF
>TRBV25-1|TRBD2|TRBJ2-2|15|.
TGTGCCAGCGGAGGTCCTAGCGGGATACACGGGGAGCTGTTTTTT
CASGGPSGIHGELFF
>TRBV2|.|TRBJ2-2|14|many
TGTGCCAGCAGTTATGGCGGGAACACCGGGGAGCTGTTTTTT
CASSYGGNTGELFF
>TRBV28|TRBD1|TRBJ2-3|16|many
TGTGCCAGCCGTTCTTACACGACAGGGGCCACAGATACGCAGTATTTT
CASRSYTTGATDTQYF
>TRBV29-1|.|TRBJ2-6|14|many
TGCAGCGTTGGAGGGCCTTCGGGGGCCAACGTCCTGACTTTC
CSVGGPSGANVLTF
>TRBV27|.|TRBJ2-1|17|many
TGTGCCAGCGCACGTCCTCCTAGCGACAGCTCCTACAATGAGCAGTTCTTC
CASARPPSDSSYNEQFF
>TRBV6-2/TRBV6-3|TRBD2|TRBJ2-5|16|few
TGTGCCAGCAGTCCTAGACTAGCGGGAGGGCCCCTGGCCCAGTACTTC
CASSPRLAGGPLAQYF
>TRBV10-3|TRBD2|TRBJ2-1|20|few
TGTGCCATCAGTGAGTCCGCCGGGACTAGCGGGAGGGCCGTCTACAATGAGCAGTTCTTC
CAISESAGTSGRAVYNEQFF
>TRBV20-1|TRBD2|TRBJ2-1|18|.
TGCAGTGTTCGCCCCCTTTCGGGAGGGCCGGTCTCCTACAATGAGCAGTTCTTC
CSVRPLSGGPVSYNEQFF
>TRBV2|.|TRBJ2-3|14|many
TGTGCCAGCAGGGAGCTCGGATTGGCAGATACGCAGTATTTT
CASRELGLADTQYF
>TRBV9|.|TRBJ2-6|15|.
TGTGCCAGCAGCGTAGACAGTGCTGGGGCCAACGTCCTGACTTTC
CASSVDSAGANVLTF
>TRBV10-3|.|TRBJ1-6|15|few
TGTGCCATCAGGCCGGACGGCTCCTATAATTCACCCCTCCACTTT
CAIRPDGSYNSPLHF
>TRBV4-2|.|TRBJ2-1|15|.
TGTGCCAGCAGCCCCGCCACAGGCGCCAGCAATGAGCAGTTCTTC
CASSPATGASNEQFF
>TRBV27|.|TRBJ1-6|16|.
TGTGCCAGCAGCCCATTGGCGGGGAGAGTCGGGTCACCCCTCCACTTT
CASSPLAGRVGSPLHF
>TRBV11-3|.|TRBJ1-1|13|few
TGTGCCGGCAGCAGGGACCCACGAAGAGAAGCTTTCTTT
CAGSRDPRREAFF
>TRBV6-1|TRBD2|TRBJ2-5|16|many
TGTGCCAGCAGTTTTGTGGCTAGCGGGAGTTGGGAGACCCAGTACTTC
CASSFVASGSWETQYF